A selection of T cell receptor beta chains follows, all from one sample in a study of response to subunit inactivated influenza vaccine. MiXCR, run by TCRdb on the RT-PCR reads, gives a single entry per CDR3 protein. The repertoire holds approximately 520,000 distinct CDR3 sequences, with less than 30% as singletons. The source was CD4+ T cells sorted from PBMCs, collected 4 to 6 days after vaccination. These receptors originate from a man over 45 who received an inactivated influenza vaccine. Each CDR3 is given with its conserved first and last residue. D genes are given only for firm matches. Rows give clone size only sometimes, using once, few, many, or a class for an expanded clone.

size	V	J	D	DNA	CDR3
.	TRBV20-1	TRBJ1-2	.	TGCAGTGCTAGAGCCGAGGAGAACTATGGCTACACCTTC	CSARAEENYGYTF
few	TRBV12-3/TRBV12-4	TRBJ2-5	.	TGTGCCAGCAGTTTGTCGTGGGGGTGGGGGACCCAGTACTTC	CASSLSWGWGTQYF
many	TRBV12-3/TRBV12-4	TRBJ2-1	.	TGTGCCAGCAGTTTCTCCCCGGTGCGGTCCTACAATGAGCAGTTCTTC	CASSFSPVRSYNEQFF
few	TRBV5-5	TRBJ2-2	.	TGTGCCAGCAGCTTGGGTAGCGACGCGAACACCGGGGAGCTGTTTTTT	CASSLGSDANTGELFF
.	TRBV3-1	TRBJ2-7	.	TGTGCCAGCAGCCAAGATCTGGGGCTCACCTACGAGCAGTACTTC	CASSQDLGLTYEQYF
.	TRBV7-9	TRBJ1-1	.	TGTGCCAGCAGCTTAGATCTCCAGGGTTGGGCTTTCTTT	CASSLDLQGWAFF
.	TRBV18	TRBJ1-5	TRBD1	TGTGCCAGCTCACCTGCCCGGTTCGGGACAGGGAGAGGTCAGCCCCAGCATTTT	CASSPARFGTGRGQPQHF
few	TRBV12-3/TRBV12-4	TRBJ1-2	.	TGTGCCAGCAGTCCCGACCTGTTCTATGGCTACACCTTC	CASSPDLFYGYTF
many	TRBV11-2	TRBJ2-3	.	TGTGCCAGCAGCCCCCTCAGGGGGGACGTCTTTTACACAGATACGCAGTATTTT	CASSPLRGDVFYTDTQYF
.	TRBV12-3/TRBV12-4	TRBJ2-7	.	TGTGCCAGCAGTTTAACCACAGGTCCCCGCTACGAGCAGTACTTC	CASSLTTGPRYEQYF
.	TRBV7-2	TRBJ2-5	.	TGTGCCAGCAGCCCATCGGTGGTCCGAGGGGAGACCCAGTACTTC	CASSPSVVRGETQYF
few	TRBV12-3/TRBV12-4	TRBJ2-5	.	TGTGCCAGCAGTTTTGCGGGAGAGACCCAGTACTTC	CASSFAGETQYF
.	TRBV10-3	TRBJ2-1	TRBD2	TGTGCCATCAGCCTAGCGGGAGGTTCGTACAATGAGCAGTTCTTC	CAISLAGGSYNEQFF
.	TRBV19	TRBJ2-2	.	TGTGCCAGTAGTATGGGGGTTATCACCGGGGAGCTGTTTTTT	CASSMGVITGELFF
many	TRBV5-5	TRBJ2-2	TRBD1	TGTGCCAGCAGTAAGGACAGGGGGCGGATCGCCGGGGAGCTGTTTTTT	CASSKDRGRIAGELFF
.	TRBV2	TRBJ1-2	.	TGTGCCAGCACCGTGGAACGTGGCTACACCTTC	CASTVERGYTF
few	TRBV4-1	TRBJ2-4	.	TGCGCCAGCAGCCAAGAGAGGGAAGGCAAAAACATTCAGTACTTC	CASSQEREGKNIQYF
.	TRBV5-6	TRBJ1-2	TRBD1	TGTGCCAGCAGCCAGACAACAGGGGGCTTTATCTATGGCTACACCTTC	CASSQTTGGFIYGYTF
.	TRBV10-3	TRBJ2-6	.	TGTGCCATCAGGGGGACAAGAGGGGCCAACGTCCTGACTTTC	CAIRGTRGANVLTF
.	TRBV28	TRBJ1-5	TRBD1	TGTGCCAGCAGTTCGGGACAGGGGCCGCCCCAGCATTTT	CASSSGQGPPQHF
many	TRBV12-3/TRBV12-4	TRBJ2-2	.	TGTGCCAGCAGTTTCCGTCTAGGTGGGACCGGGGAGCTGTTTTTT	CASSFRLGGTGELFF
.	TRBV29-1	TRBJ2-5	TRBD2	TGCAGCGTTGCCCGTAGCGGGTTAGACCAAGAGACCCAGTACTTC	CSVARSGLDQETQYF